Listed below are T cell receptor beta chains from one sample, sequenced in a study of blood T cell repertoires in COVID-19. The protocol was immunoSEQ multiplex PCR, while the TCRdb copy is restricted to in-frame clones and leaves out a portion. The profile covers 150,000 or so clones, with roughly 90% appearing a single time and 1% to 1.5% taken by the ten largest. Sequencing used PBMCs or T cells enriched from blood (not recorded which). These receptor sequences come from a human donor with acute COVID-19. The donor label of this sample is uncertain. CDR3s include the opening cysteine and the closing phenylalanine or tryptophan. The order of the fields is D gene, V gene, J gene, clone size, CDR3 DNA, CDR3 protein. A D gene is named only where the DNA matches it firmly. Size values are once, few and many counts, or a class for expanded clones, and some rows have none.

.	TRBV7-6	TRBJ2-5	.	TGTGCCAGCAGCTCCACAGGGAGCCTGGGGGAGACCCAGTACTTC	CASSSTGSLGETQYF
.	TRBV7-8	TRBJ1-1	.	TGTGCCAGCAGCACGCACAGGGTCCTCACTGAAGCTTTCTTT	CASSTHRVLTEAFF
TRBD2	TRBV9	TRBJ2-3	.	TGTGCCAGCAGCGATGGGACTAGCGGACTCACAGATACGCAGTATTTT	CASSDGTSGLTDTQYF
.	TRBV2	TRBJ2-7	.	TGTGCCAGCAGTGAAGGACCCGCGGCGGGAAGCTCCTACGAGCAGTACTTC	CASSEGPAAGSSYEQYF
.	TRBV7-2	TRBJ1-1	.	TGTGCCAGCAGCTTAATAGGGGAGGACACTGAAGCTTTCTTT	CASSLIGEDTEAFF
.	TRBV6-1	TRBJ2-3	.	TGTGCCAGCAGTGAATTTGGACATCTCTCTAGCACAGATACGCAGTATTTT	CASSEFGHLSSTDTQYF
.	TRBV2	TRBJ2-5	.	TGTGCCAGCAGTGATTACCGGGACCTAACAGGGGAGACCCAGTACTTC	CASSDYRDLTGETQYF
TRBD1	TRBV6-5	TRBJ2-7	.	TGTGCCAGCAGTTATTGGACAGGGGGCTCCTACGAGCAGTACTTC	CASSYWTGGSYEQYF
.	TRBV7-9	TRBJ1-2	.	TGTGCCAGCAGCTTAGTCGGACTACACTATGGCTACACCTTC	CASSLVGLHYGYTF
.	TRBV15	TRBJ2-7	.	TGTGCCACCAGCATTAACCCAGCGGCAGCCTACGAGCAGTACTTC	CATSINPAAAYEQYF
.	TRBV7-6	TRBJ2-1	.	TGTGCCAGCAGCTTTTTGGGTATTGGGAAGCGGCTCAATGAGCAGTTCTTC	CASSFLGIGKRLNEQFF
.	TRBV4-3	TRBJ1-4	.	TGCGCCAGCAGCCAAGGGAGGGGAGCTAATGAAAAACTGTTTTTT	CASSQGRGANEKLFF
.	TRBV6-1	TRBJ1-1	.	TGTGCCAGCAGTGAAGCGACGAGGGTTTTGGGCACTGAAGCTTTCTTT	CASSEATRVLGTEAFF
TRBD1	TRBV7-9	TRBJ1-1	few	TGTGCCAGCAGTATAGGGGGCGAAGCTTTCTTT	CASSIGGEAFF
TRBD1	TRBV6-5	TRBJ1-2	.	TGTGCCAGCAGCCCCGGGACAGGGTATTATGGCTACACCTTC	CASSPGTGYYGYTF
TRBD1	TRBV7-6	TRBJ1-1	.	TGTGCCAGCAGCTTAGTAAGTCTGGGACAGTACGACACTGAAGCTTTCTTT	CASSLVSLGQYDTEAFF
.	TRBV2	TRBJ2-3	.	TGTGCCAGCAGTGCAGGTTACGGCACAGATACGCAGTATTTT	CASSAGYGTDTQYF
TRBD1	TRBV5-1	TRBJ1-2	.	TGCGCCAGCAGCTCGCAACTCCCGGGACAGGGACGGGATGGCTACACCTTC	CASSSQLPGQGRDGYTF